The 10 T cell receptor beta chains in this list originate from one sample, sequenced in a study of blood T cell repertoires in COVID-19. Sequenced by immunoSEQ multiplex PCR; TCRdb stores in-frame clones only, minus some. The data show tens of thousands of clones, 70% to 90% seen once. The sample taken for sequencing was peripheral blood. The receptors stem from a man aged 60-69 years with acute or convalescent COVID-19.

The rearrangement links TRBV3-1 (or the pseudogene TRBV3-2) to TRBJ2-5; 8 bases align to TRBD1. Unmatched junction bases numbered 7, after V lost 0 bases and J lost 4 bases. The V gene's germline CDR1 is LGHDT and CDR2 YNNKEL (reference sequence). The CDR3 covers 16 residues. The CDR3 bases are TGTGCCAGCAGCCAAGATGCCTTTACAGGGGGAGAGACCCAGTACTTC. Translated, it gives CASSQDAFTGGETQYF.

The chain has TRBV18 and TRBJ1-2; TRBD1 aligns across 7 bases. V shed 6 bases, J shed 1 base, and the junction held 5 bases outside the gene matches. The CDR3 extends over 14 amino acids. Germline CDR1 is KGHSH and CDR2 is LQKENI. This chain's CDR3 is CASSRGDSNYGYTF. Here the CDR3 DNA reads TGTGCCAGCTCGCGGGGGGACAGTAACTATGGCTACACCTTC.

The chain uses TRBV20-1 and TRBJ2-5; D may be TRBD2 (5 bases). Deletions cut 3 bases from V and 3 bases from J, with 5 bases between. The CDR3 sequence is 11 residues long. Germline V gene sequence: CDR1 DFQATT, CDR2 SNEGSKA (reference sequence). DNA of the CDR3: TGCAGTGCTAGCGGGGAAGAGACCCAGTACTTC. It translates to CSASGEETQYF.

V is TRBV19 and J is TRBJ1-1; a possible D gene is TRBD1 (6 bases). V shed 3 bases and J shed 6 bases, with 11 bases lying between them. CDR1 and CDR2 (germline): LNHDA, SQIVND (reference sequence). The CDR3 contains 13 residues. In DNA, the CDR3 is TGTGCCAGTAGTATGAGGGGGGGGGCTGAAGCTTTCTTT. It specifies CASSMRGGAEAFF. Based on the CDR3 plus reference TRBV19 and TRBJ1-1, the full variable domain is DGGITQSPKYLFRKEGQNVTLSCEQNLNHDAMYWYRQDPGQGLRLIYYSQIVNDFQKGDIAEGYSVSREKKESFPLTVTSAQKNPTAFYLCASSMRGGAEAFFGQGTRLTVV.

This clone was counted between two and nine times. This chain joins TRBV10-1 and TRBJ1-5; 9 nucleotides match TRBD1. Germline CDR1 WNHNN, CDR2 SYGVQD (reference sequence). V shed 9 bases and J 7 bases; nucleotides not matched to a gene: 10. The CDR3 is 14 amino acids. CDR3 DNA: TGCGCCAGAGTCCCGGGACAGGGCGGGCAGCCCCAGCATTTT. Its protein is CARVPGQGGQPQHF.

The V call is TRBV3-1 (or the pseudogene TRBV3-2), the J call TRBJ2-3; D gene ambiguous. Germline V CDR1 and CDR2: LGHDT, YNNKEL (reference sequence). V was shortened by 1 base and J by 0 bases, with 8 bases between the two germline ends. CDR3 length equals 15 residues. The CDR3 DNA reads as TGTGCCAGCAGCCAAGTAGACTTAAGCACAGATACGCAGTATTTT. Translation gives CASSQVDLSTDTQYF.

The CDR3 is CASTPVGGAISYNEQFF. The CDR3 nucleotides are TGTGCCAGCACCCCCGTAGGGGGGGCTATCTCCTACAATGAGCAGTTCTTC. The V and J genes are TRBV2 and TRBJ2-1, with a tentative D call TRBD2 (7 bases). The CDR3 extends over 17 amino acids. Between the trimmed V and J ends, which lost 7 bases and 0 bases, there was a span of 19 bases. The germline gives CDR1 SNHLY, CDR2 FYNNEI.

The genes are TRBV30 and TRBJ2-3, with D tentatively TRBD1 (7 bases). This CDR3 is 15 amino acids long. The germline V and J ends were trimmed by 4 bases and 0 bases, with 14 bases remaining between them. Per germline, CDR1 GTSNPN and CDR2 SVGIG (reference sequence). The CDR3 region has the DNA TGTGCCTGGAACGGGGGACAGTACAGCACAGATACGCAGTATTTT. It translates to CAWNGGQYSTDTQYF.

The CDR3 coding sequence is TGTGCCAGCAGTTTATACAAGTTGAACACTGAAGCTTTCTTT. Amino acid sequence: CASSLYKLNTEAFF. This sequence joins TRBV27 and TRBJ1-1; D not resolved. The CDR3 has 14 residues. Germline lookup yields CDR1 MNHEY and CDR2 SMNVEV (reference sequence). V lost 1 base, J lost 0 bases, and 6 bases lay in between.

For the CDR3, the DNA is TGTGCCAGCAGCTTGTTGGGACAGGGGATTTACGAGCAGTACTTC. Amino acid sequence: CASSLLGQGIYEQYF. This chain joins TRBV5-6 and TRBJ2-7; 10 positions match TRBD1. Trimming cost V 1 base and J 4 bases; bases outside gene matches: 5. The CDR3 is made up of 15 amino acids. Looked up from germline, CDR1 is SGHDT and CDR2 is YYEEEE.